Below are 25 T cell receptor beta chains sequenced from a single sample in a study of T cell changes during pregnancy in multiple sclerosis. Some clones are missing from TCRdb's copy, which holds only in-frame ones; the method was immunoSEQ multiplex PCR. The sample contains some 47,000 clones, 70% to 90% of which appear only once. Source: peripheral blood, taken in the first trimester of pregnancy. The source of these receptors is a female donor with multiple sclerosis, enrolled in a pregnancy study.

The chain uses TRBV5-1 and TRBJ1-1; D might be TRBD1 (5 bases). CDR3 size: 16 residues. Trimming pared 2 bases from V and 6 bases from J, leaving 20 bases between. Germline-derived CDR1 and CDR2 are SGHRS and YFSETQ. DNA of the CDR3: TGCGCCAGCAGCTTAACTGATTTACGGGGACTCGCTGAAGCTTTCTTT. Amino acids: CASSLTDLRGLAEAFF.

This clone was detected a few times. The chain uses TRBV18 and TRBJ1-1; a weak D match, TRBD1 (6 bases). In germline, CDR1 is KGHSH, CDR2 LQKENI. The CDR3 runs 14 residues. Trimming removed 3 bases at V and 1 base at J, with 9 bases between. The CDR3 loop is CASSPGAENTEAFF. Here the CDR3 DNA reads TGTGCCAGCTCACCGGGGGCGGAGAACACTGAAGCTTTCTTT.

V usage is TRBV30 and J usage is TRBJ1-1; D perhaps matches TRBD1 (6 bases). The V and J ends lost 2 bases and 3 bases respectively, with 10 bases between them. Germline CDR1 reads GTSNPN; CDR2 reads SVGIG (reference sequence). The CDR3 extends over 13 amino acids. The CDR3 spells CAWSLNRDTEAFF. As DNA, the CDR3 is TGTGCCTGGAGTCTCAACAGGGACACTGAAGCTTTCTTT. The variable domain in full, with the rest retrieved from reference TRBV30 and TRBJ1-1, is SQTIHQWPATLVQPVGSPLSLECTVEGTSNPNLYWYRQAAGRGLQLLFYSVGIGQISSEVPQNLSASRPQDRQFILSSKKLLLSDSGFYLCAWSLNRDTEAFFGQGTRLTVV.

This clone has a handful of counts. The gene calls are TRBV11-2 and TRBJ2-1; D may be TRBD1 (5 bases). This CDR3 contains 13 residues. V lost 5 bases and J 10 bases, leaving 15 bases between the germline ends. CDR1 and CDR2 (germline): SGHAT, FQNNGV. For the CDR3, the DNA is TGTGCCAGCAGCCCGAGTAGGGGTTGGGAGCAGTTCTTC. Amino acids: CASSPSRGWEQFF.

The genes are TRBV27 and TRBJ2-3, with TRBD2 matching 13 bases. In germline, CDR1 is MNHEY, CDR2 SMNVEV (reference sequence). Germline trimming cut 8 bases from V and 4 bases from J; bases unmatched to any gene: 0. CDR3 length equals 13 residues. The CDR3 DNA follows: TGTGCCAGCGGACTAGCGGGGGCAGATACGCAGTATTTT. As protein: CASGLAGADTQYF.

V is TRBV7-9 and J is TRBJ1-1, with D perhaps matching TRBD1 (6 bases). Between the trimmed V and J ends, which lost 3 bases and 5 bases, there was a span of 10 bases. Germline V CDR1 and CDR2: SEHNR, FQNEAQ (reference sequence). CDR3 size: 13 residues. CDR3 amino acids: CASSLEGGTEAFF. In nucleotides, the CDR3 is TGTGCCAGCAGCTTGGAAGGGGGAACTGAAGCTTTCTTT.

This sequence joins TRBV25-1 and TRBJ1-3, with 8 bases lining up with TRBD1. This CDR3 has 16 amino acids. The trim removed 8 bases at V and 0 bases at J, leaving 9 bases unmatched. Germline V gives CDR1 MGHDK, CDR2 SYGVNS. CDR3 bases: TGTGCCAGCGGGGAAATTGGACAGGGCTCTGGAAACACCATATATTTT. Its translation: CASGEIGQGSGNTIYF.

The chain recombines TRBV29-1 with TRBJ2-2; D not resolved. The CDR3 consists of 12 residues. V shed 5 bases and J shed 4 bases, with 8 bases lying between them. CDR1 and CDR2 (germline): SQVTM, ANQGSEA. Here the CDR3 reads CSVTDTTGELFF. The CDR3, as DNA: TGCAGCGTTACTGACACCACCGGGGAGCTGTTTTTT.

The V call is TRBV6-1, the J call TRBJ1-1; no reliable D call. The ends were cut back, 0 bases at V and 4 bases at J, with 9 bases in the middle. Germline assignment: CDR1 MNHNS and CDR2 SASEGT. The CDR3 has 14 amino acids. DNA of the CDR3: TGTGCCAGCAGTGAAGCGTCCACCAGCACTGAAGCTTTCTTT. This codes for CASSEASTSTEAFF.

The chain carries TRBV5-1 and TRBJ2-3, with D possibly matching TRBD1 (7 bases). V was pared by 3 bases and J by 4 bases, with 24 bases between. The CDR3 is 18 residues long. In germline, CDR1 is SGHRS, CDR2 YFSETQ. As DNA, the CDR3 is TGCGCCAGCAGCTCTGGCGGGGCAGGGGGACAATATGCAGATACGCAGTATTTT. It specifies CASSSGGAGGQYADTQYF.

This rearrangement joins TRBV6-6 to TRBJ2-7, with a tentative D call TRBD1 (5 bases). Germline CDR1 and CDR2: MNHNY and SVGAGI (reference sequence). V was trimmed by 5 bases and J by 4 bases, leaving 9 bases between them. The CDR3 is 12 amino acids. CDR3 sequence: CASSVGRYEQYF. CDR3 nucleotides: TGTGCCAGCAGTGTGGGGCGGTACGAGCAGTACTTC.

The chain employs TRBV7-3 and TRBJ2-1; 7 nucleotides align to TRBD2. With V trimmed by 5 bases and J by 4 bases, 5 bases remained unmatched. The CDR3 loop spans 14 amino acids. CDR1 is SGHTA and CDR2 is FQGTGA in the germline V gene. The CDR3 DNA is TGTGCCAGCAGCCCCGGACTAGTGTACAATGAGCAGTTCTTC. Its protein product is CASSPGLVYNEQFF.

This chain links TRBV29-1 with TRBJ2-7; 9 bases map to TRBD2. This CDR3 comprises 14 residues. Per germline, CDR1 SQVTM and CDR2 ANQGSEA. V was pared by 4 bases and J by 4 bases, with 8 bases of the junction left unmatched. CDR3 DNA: TGCAGCGTTGGCCTAGCGGGGTTACCTTACGAGCAGTACTTC. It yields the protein CSVGLAGLPYEQYF.

The CDR3 region has the DNA TGCAGCGTTGATAGCGGGGGCGGGGCAGATACGCAGTATTTT. It yields the protein CSVDSGGGADTQYF. The chain employs TRBV29-1 and TRBJ2-3; 9 nucleotides align to TRBD2. Germline CDR1 reads SQVTM; CDR2 reads ANQGSEA. The CDR3 length is 14 residues. V was clipped by 3 bases and J by 4 bases; unmatched bases: 5.

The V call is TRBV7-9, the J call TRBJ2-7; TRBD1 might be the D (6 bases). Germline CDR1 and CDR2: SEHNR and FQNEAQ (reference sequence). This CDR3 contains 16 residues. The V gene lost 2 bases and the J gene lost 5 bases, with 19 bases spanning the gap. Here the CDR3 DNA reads TGTGCCAGCAGCTTAATAGGGGACACCTCCCGCAACGAGCAGTACTTC. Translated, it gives CASSLIGDTSRNEQYF. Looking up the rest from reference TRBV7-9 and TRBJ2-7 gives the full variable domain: DTGVSQNPRHKITKRGQNVTFRCDPISEHNRLYWYRQTLGQGPEFLTYFQNEAQLEKSRLLSDRFSAERPKGSFSTLEIQRTEQGDSAMYLCASSLIGDTSRNEQYFGPGTRLTVT.

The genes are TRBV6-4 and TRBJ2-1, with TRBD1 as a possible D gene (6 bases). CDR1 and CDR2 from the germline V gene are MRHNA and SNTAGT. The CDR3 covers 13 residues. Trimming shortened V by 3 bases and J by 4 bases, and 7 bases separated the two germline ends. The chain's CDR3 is CASSEGTYNEQFF. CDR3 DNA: TGTGCCAGCAGTGAAGGGACATACAATGAGCAGTTCTTC.

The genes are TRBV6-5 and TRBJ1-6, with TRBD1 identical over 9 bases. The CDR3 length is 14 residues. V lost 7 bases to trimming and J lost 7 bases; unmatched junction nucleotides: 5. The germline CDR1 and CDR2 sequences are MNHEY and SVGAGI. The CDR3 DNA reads TGTGCCAGCACCCAGACAGGGGGGAATTCACCCCTCCACTTT. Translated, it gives CASTQTGGNSPLHF.

CDR3 coding DNA: TGCGCCAGCAGCCTACTAGCGGGGAGTGGCGAGCAGTACTTC. Translated, it gives CASSLLAGSGEQYF. V gene TRBV5-1 combines with J gene TRBJ2-7; TRBD2 aligns across 10 bases. The germline CDR1 and CDR2 sequences are SGHRS and YFSETQ. This CDR3 has 14 amino acids. J gave up 6 bases and V 4 bases, and 7 bases lay outside the gene matches.

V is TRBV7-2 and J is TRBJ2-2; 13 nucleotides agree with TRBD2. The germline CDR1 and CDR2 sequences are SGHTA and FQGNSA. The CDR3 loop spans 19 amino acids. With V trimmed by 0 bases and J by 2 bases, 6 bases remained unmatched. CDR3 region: CASSLARTSGGRNTGELFF. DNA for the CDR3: TGTGCCAGCAGCTTAGCTCGGACTAGCGGGGGTCGCAACACCGGGGAGCTGTTTTTT.

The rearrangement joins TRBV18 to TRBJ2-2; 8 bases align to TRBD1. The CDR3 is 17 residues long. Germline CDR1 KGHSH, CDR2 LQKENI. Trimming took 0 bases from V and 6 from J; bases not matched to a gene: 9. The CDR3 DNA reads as TGTGCCAGCTCACCACCTGGGCAGGGGGCGCGATCCGGGGAGCTGTTTTTT. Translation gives CASSPPGQGARSGELFF.

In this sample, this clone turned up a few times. CDR3 nucleotides: TGTGCCAGCAGCAAAGAGCGGGGGTTAGCGGAGACCCAGTACTTC. Encoded protein: CASSKERGLAETQYF. This chain joins TRBV21-1 and TRBJ2-5; whether TRBD2, the table's D call, matches the DNA was not checked. TRBV21-1 is annotated as a pseudogene. CDR3 length equals 15 residues.

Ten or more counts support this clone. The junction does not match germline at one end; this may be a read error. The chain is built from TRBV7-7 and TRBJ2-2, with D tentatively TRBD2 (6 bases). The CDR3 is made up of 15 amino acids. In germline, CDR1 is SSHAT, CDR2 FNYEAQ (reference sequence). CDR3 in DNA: TGTGCTAGCAGCTTGGGATCGGGGGTGACCGGGGAGCTGTTTTTT. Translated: CASSLGSGVTGELFF.

In DNA form, the CDR3 reads TGCGCCAGCAGCCAAGTTTCCCTATCTAATCTCCGGGACACCTTGTCCAATGAGCAGTTCTTC. Translated: CASSQVSLSNLRDTLSNEQFF. The genes are TRBV4-1 and TRBJ2-1; maybe TRBD1 (6 bases). The germline V and J ends were trimmed by 1 base and 6 bases, with 31 bases remaining between them. CDR1 is MGHRA and CDR2 is YSYEKL in the germline V gene. The CDR3 consists of 21 residues.

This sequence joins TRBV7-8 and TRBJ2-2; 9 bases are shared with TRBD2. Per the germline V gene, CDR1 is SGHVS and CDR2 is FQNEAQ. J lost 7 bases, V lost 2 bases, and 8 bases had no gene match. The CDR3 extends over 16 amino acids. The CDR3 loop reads CASSLFTRGGDGELFF. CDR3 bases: TGTGCCAGCAGCTTATTTACGCGGGGGGGTGACGGGGAGCTGTTTTTT.

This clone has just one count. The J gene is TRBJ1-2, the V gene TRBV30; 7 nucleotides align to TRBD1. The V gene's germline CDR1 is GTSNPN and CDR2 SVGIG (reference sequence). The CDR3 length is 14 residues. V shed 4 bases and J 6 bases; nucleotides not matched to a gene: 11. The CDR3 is CAWTKRGQMNGYTF. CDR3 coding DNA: TGTGCCTGGACCAAACGGGGACAGATGAATGGCTACACCTTC.